This is a list of T cell receptor beta chains from one sample in a study of T cell repertoires in cytomegalovirus infection. From the reads, TCRdb called clonotypes with MiXCR, one entry per CDR3 protein. The sample contains 900,000 to 950,000 distinct CDR3 sequences, roughly 30% of which appear only once. These receptors lack a known antigen. The material was cultured CD8+ T cells from PBMCs, obtained from culture after CMV antigen stimulation. These receptors came from a human donor in good health (CMV status not recorded). Some clones in this sample may be carry-over from other donors' samples. Both conserved end residues are trimmed from each CDR3. The order of the fields is V gene, CDR3 protein.

v_call: TRBV5-5; cdr3_aa: ASSEDRTSYNEQF
v_call: TRBV6-5; cdr3_aa: ASSLGPNEQY
v_call: TRBV4-1; cdr3_aa: ASSQEWGRAYNEQF
v_call: TRBV7-6; cdr3_aa: ASSLEQYDYGYT
v_call: TRBV15; cdr3_aa: VTSREGSSYNEQF
v_call: TRBV7-8; cdr3_aa: ASSPRLAGGANTGELF
v_call: TRBV28; cdr3_aa: ASSLQNSGNTIY
v_call: TRBV12-5; cdr3_aa: ASGLGQGAMDSYGYT
v_call: TRBV3-1; cdr3_aa: ASSQRKGWGDRAYNEQF
v_call: TRBV19; cdr3_aa: ASRIVNTGELF